Listed here are 24 T cell receptor beta chains from one sample, sequenced in a study of cytomegalovirus exposure and HLA in healthy donors. The PCR made use of 60 Vbeta and 13 Jbeta primers. Profiled with immunoSEQ multiplex PCR; TCRdb holds only in-frame clones, not every one. The sample contains roughly 77,000 clones, about three quarters of which appear only once. The sequenced sample was PBMCs. The receptor set was obtained from a man between 35 and 55 years old in good health and CMV-seronegative.

The rearrangement links TRBV9 to TRBJ2-1, with TRBD2 matching over 15 bases. The CDR3 loop spans 17 amino acids. Germline-derived CDR1 and CDR2 are SGDLS and YYNGEE. V lost 0 bases and J lost 5; bases outside the gene matches: 3. The CDR3: CASSVGTSGRGDNEQFF. CDR3 DNA: TGTGCCAGCAGCGTAGGGACTAGCGGGAGGGGCGACAATGAGCAGTTCTTC.

The CDR3 coding sequence is TGTGCCAGTTCGCGGGAGTACCCCAACGTCCTGACTTTC. It yields the protein CASSREYPNVLTF. The chain employs TRBV19 and TRBJ2-6; the match to TRBD2 covers 7 bases. The junction had 6 bases not matched to a gene; V was cut back by 8 bases and J by 8 bases. The CDR3 is 13 amino acids. CDR1 and CDR2 from the germline V gene are LNHDA and SQIVND (reference sequence). The entire variable domain, with the rest obtained from reference TRBV19 and TRBJ2-6, is as follows: DGGITQSPKYLFRKEGQNVTLSCEQNLNHDAMYWYRQDPGQGLRLIYYSQIVNDFQKGDIAEGYSVSREKKESFPLTVTSAQKNPTAFYLCASSREYPNVLTFGAGSRLTVL.

V gene TRBV5-1 combines with J gene TRBJ2-1; 15 nucleotides match TRBD2. The CDR3 is 15 amino acids. The J segment lost 9 bases and the V segment lost 4 bases, leaving 5 bases of the junction unmatched. CDR1 and CDR2 from the germline V gene are SGHRS and YFSETQ. The CDR3 DNA sequence: TGCGCCAGCAGCGGACTAGCGGGAGGGCCGGGTGAGCAGTTCTTC. Translating it yields CASSGLAGGPGEQFF.

The rearrangement joins TRBV7-2 to TRBJ2-5; D not resolved. The CDR3 spans 13 residues. Trimming shortened V by 6 bases and J by 4 bases, and 12 bases separated the two germline ends. Germline V gene lookup returns CDR1 SGHTA and CDR2 FQGNSA. This chain's CDR3 is CASSWAGAETQYF. The DNA of the CDR3 is TGTGCCAGCAGTTGGGCAGGCGCAGAGACCCAGTACTTC.

The chain is built from TRBV29-1 and TRBJ2-1, with 11 nucleotides matching TRBD2. Germline CDR1 is SQVTM and CDR2 is ANQGSEA. This CDR3 comprises 14 residues. Trimming cost V 4 bases and J 9 bases; bases outside gene matches: 8. The CDR3 sequence: CSVGIAGGPGEQFF. In nucleotides, the CDR3 is TGCAGCGTTGGGATAGCGGGAGGGCCGGGTGAGCAGTTCTTC.

Sample share makes this clone medium-sized. The chain is built from TRBV7-9 and TRBJ2-1, with D possibly matching TRBD2 (6 bases). This CDR3 comprises 16 residues. Germline-derived CDR1 and CDR2 are SEHNR and FQNEAQ (reference sequence). Trimming cost V 5 bases and J 4 bases, with 18 bases left between them. Here the CDR3 DNA reads TGTGCCAGCAGCCCCCCACCGGGGGATGGGTACAATGAGCAGTTCTTC. Protein product: CASSPPPGDGYNEQFF.

This clone was detected only once. The CDR3 here is CASSPFMPLLAEETQYF. The CDR3 bases are TGCGCCAGCAGCCCCTTTATGCCCCTACTAGCGGAAGAGACCCAGTACTTC. The chain couples TRBV5-1 to TRBJ2-5; TRBD2 aligns across 8 bases. V shed 4 bases and J 3 bases; nucleotides not matched to a gene: 14. Germline CDR1 SGHRS, CDR2 YFSETQ. The CDR3 loop spans 17 amino acids.

A single count supports this clone. CDR3 residues: CASSSGLAGSGNEQFF. The CDR3 bases are TGTGCCAGCAGCTCCGGACTAGCGGGTAGTGGCAATGAGCAGTTCTTC. The chain combines TRBV7-3 with TRBJ2-1; 11 bases are shared with TRBD2. Germline V lookup: CDR1 SGHTA, CDR2 FQGTGA. The CDR3 is 16 amino acids. J was trimmed by 6 bases and V by 4 bases; bases with no gene match: 8.

The sample holds a few counts of this clone. V and J are TRBV19 and TRBJ1-1, with 7 bases matching TRBD1. CDR1 is LNHDA, CDR2 SQIVND, per germline (reference sequence). V shed 6 bases, J shed 4 bases, and the junction held 11 bases outside the gene matches. The CDR3 has 15 residues. Here the CDR3 reads CASRNIKAGGTEAFF. For the CDR3, the DNA is TGTGCCAGTAGAAATATAAAAGCAGGGGGCACTGAAGCTTTCTTT.

The CDR3 nucleotides read TGCAGCGTTATCTACTCTGGAAACACCATATATTTT. Amino acid sequence: CSVIYSGNTIYF. The gene calls are TRBV29-1 and TRBJ1-3; D is unresolved. CDR3 size: 12 residues. Per germline, CDR1 SQVTM and CDR2 ANQGSEA. The V and J ends lost 5 bases and 0 bases respectively, with 5 bases between them.

This sequence joins TRBV5-6 and TRBJ2-5; a possible D gene is TRBD2 (5 bases). V lost 3 bases to trimming and J lost 4 bases, with 7 bases between them. In germline, CDR1 is SGHDT, CDR2 YYEEEE. The CDR3 runs 12 residues. The CDR3 nucleotides are TGTGCCAGCAGCTCGGGATTAGAGACCCAGTACTTC. It encodes CASSSGLETQYF.

The V and J genes are TRBV5-1 and TRBJ1-1; the D gene is possibly TRBD1 (6 bases). Trimming stripped 0 bases from V and 0 bases from J, with 6 bases between. This CDR3 is built from 14 residues. Germline V CDR1 and CDR2: SGHRS, YFSETQ. In DNA, the CDR3 is TGCGCCAGCAGCTTGGGACAGGTGAACACTGAAGCTTTCTTT. It encodes CASSLGQVNTEAFF.

This chain uses TRBV15 with TRBJ2-7; a possible D gene is TRBD2 (6 bases). This CDR3 spans 14 amino acids. V dropped 5 bases and J dropped 1 base, with 12 bases sitting between them. Germline V gene sequence: CDR1 LNHNV, CDR2 YYDKDF (reference sequence). For the CDR3, the DNA is TGTGCCACCAGCGAGGGACGGGGGTCCTACGAGCAGTACTTC. It translates to CATSEGRGSYEQYF.

The V and J genes are TRBV9 and TRBJ2-1; 9 bases agree with TRBD2. The CDR3 consists of 17 residues. J lost 0 bases, V lost 1 base, and 5 bases had no gene match. Germline V gives CDR1 SGDLS, CDR2 YYNGEE. The DNA of the CDR3 is TGTGCCAGCAGCGTAATTGCGGGAGGGCTCTCCTACAATGAGCAGTTCTTC. Protein sequence: CASSVIAGGLSYNEQFF.

V and J are TRBV4-3 and TRBJ1-3; D is uncertain. Germline loops: CDR1 LGHNA, CDR2 YSLEER. The germline V and J ends were trimmed by 0 bases and 3 bases, with 12 bases remaining between them. The length of the CDR3 is 16 residues. The CDR3 DNA reads TGCGCCAGCAGCCAAGATTTAGTAGGGAGTGGAAACACCATATATTTT. Translated: CASSQDLVGSGNTIYF.

The chain has TRBV5-6 and TRBJ1-2; 10 positions agree with TRBD1. The V segment lost 4 bases and the J segment 8 bases; nucleotides outside the gene matches: 11. CDR1 and CDR2 (germline): SGHDT, YYEEEE. The CDR3 sequence is 15 residues long. In nucleotides, the CDR3 is TGTGCCAGCAGCCCCGACAGGGGGCGGTCCCGCGGCTACACCTTC. This gives the protein CASSPDRGRSRGYTF.

This rearrangement joins TRBV2 to TRBJ2-2; D unresolved. Trimming took off 4 bases at V and 2 bases at J, with 5 bases between the two ends. The CDR3 extends over 13 amino acids. In germline, CDR1 is SNHLY, CDR2 FYNNEI. The CDR3 sequence is CASSVINTGELFF. The CDR3 nucleotides are TGTGCCAGCAGTGTAATCAACACCGGGGAGCTGTTTTTT.

In its sample, this clone was seen a few times. The gene calls are TRBV6-6 and TRBJ2-3; 8 bases line up with TRBD2. CDR3 length: 16 residues. Trimming at V came to 5 bases and at J to 4 bases, leaving 11 bases not matched to a gene. Germline V gene lookup returns CDR1 MNHNY and CDR2 SVGAGI (reference sequence). The CDR3 is CASSRISGSSSDTQYF. CDR3 DNA sequence: TGTGCCAGCAGTCGCATCAGCGGGAGTAGCTCAGATACGCAGTATTTT.

The V and J genes are TRBV4-1 and TRBJ2-7; 12 bases align to TRBD2. Germline V CDR1 and CDR2: MGHRA, YSYEKL. The CDR3 has 16 amino acids. Germline trimming cut 3 bases from V and 6 bases from J; bases unmatched to any gene: 9. The CDR3 coding sequence is TGCGCCAGCAGCCACGTACTAGCGGGAGGAAGGTCCGAGCAGTACTTC. It codes for CASSHVLAGGRSEQYF.

A few counts support this clone. V and J are TRBV6-6 and TRBJ1-4; D gene ambiguous. V was pared by 8 bases and J by 13 bases, with 11 bases between. Germline V lookup: CDR1 MNHNY, CDR2 SVGAGI (reference sequence). The CDR3 totals 10 residues. CDR3 in amino acids: CASGSGGLFF. The CDR3 bases are TGTGCCAGCGGATCGGGAGGACTGTTTTTT.

This chain links TRBV19 with TRBJ1-2, with no clear D. Trimming stripped 0 bases from V and 0 bases from J, with 11 bases between. The CDR3 length is 16 residues. From germline, CDR1 is LNHDA and CDR2 SQIVND (reference sequence). CDR3 nucleotides: TGTGCCAGTAGTATAGATCACCGGTTAGCTAACTATGGCTACACCTTC. The encoded protein is CASSIDHRLANYGYTF.

The rearrangement joins TRBV19 to TRBJ2-2; TRBD2 agrees at 10 bases. This CDR3 region has 17 residues. From germline, CDR1 is LNHDA and CDR2 SQIVND (reference sequence). V was clipped by 7 bases and J by 6 bases; unmatched bases: 14. The CDR3 DNA reads as TGTGCCAGTATCCGGTCTAGCGGGGGCGTTGATCCCGGGGAGCTGTTTTTT. It yields the protein CASIRSSGGVDPGELFF.

Comments on this clone: The same CDR3 also results from other DNA sequences found in this sample. The chain combines TRBV6-5 with TRBJ2-7; possibly TRBD1 for D (7 bases). V dropped 6 bases and J dropped 6 bases, with 21 bases sitting between them. Germline CDR1 MNHEY, CDR2 SVGAGI. This CDR3 comprises 15 residues. CDR3 sequence reads: CASRPGTAPGVEQYF. In DNA form, the CDR3 reads TGTGCCAGCAGACCCGGGACAGCCCCGGGAGTCGAGCAGTACTTC.

The V gene is TRBV30, the J gene TRBJ2-2; the match to TRBD2 covers 9 bases. There are 14 residues in the CDR3. V gave up 4 bases and J gave up 6 bases; unmatched junction bases: 6. Looked up from germline, CDR1 is GTSNPN and CDR2 is SVGIG (reference sequence). The CDR3 DNA reads TGTGCCTGGACTAGCGGGACCGGGGCCGGGGAGCTGTTTTTT. Its protein is CAWTSGTGAGELFF.